The source of this TCR beta chain is a study of cytotoxic CD8 clonotypes in ibrutinib-treated CLL. Study in general: About 25 partial and 2 complete responses; at median roughly 68 months, approximately 14 remitted, about 12 progressed. Response sampling occurred after a median 12 months of treatment (range 6 to 36). Study-level points and caveats: The study found clonality rose at ibrutinib response, then fell toward baseline at progression. Circulating CD8+ T-cell counts were tracked by baseline clonality, which exceeded that of age-matched healthy donors.

Generated by immunoSEQ multiplex PCR, the TCRdb table keeps only in-frame clones and is missing some. In the table there are 300,000 to 350,000 clones, 80% of which are singletons. As for this clone: The antigen is undetermined.

CDR1 is SGHTA and CDR2 is FQGNSA in the germline V gene. The CDR3 is 17 residues long. V was pared by 4 bases and J by 4 bases, with 22 bases between. V gene TRBV7-2 combines with J gene TRBJ1-1, with D uncertain. Source: PBMCs, taken before ibrutinib treatment. The receptor was isolated from a human donor with chronic lymphocytic leukemia. The CDR3 protein is CASSSWVLREGGTEAFF. CDR3 in DNA: TGTGCCAGCAGCTCATGGGTACTGAGGGAAGGAGGCACTGAAGCTTTCTTT.